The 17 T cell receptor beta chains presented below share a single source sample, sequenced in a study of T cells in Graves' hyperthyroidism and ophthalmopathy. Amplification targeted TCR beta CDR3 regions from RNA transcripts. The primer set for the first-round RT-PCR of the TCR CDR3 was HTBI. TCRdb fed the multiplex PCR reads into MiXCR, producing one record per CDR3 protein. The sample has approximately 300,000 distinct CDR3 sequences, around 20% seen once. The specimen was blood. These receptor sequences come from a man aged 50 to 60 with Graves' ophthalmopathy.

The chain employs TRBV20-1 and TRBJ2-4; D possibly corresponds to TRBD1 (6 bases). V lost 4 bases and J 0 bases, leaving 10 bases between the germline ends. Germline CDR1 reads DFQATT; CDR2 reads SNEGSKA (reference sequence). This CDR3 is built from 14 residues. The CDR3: CSANGQQAKNIQYF. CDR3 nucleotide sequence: TGCAGTGCTAATGGACAGCAAGCCAAAAACATTCAGTACTTC.

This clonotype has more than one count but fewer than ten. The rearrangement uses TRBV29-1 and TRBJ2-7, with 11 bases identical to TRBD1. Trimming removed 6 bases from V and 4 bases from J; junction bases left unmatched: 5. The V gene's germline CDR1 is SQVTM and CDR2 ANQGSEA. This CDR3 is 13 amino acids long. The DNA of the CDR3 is TGCAGCGTCTGGACAGGGGGCGGGTACGAGCAGTACTTC. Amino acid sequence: CSVWTGGGYEQYF.

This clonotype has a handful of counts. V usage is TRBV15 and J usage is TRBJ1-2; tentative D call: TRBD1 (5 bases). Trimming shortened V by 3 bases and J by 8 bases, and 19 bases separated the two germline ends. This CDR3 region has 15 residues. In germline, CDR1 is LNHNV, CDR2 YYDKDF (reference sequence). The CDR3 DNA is TGTGCCACCAGCAGTTGGGACCTCGGCCAGAAGGGCTACACCTTC. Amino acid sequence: CATSSWDLGQKGYTF.

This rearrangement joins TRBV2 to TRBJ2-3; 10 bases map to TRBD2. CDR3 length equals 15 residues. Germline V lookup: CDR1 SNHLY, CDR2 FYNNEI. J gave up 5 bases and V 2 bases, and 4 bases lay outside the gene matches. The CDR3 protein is CASSELAGVRDTQYF. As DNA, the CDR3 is TGTGCCAGCAGTGAACTAGCGGGAGTTAGAGATACGCAGTATTTT. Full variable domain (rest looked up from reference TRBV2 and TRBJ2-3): EPEVTQTPSHQVTQMGQEVILRCVPISNHLYFYWYRQILGQKVEFLVSFYNNEISEKSEIFDDQFSVERPDGSNFTLKIRSTKLEDSAMYFCASSELAGVRDTQYFGPGTRLTVL.

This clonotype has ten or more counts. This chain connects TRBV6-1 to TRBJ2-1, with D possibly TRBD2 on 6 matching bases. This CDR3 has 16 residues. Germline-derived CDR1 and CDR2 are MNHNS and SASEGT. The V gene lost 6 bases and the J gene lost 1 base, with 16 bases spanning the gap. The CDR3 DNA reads TGTGCCAGCAGCGCGACAGTGACTAGTTCCTACAATGAGCAGTTCTTC. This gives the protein CASSATVTSSYNEQFF.

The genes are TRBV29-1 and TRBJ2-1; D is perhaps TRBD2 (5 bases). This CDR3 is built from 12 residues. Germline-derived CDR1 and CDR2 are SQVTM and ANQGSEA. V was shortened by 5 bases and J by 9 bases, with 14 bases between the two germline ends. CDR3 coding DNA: TGCAGCGTTTCTATTTCGGGAACTGAGCAGTTCTTC. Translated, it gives CSVSISGTEQFF.

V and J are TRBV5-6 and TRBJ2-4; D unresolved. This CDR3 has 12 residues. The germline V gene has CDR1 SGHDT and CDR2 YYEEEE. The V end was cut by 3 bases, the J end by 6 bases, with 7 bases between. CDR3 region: CASSSDRNIQYF. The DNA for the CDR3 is TGTGCCAGCAGCTCAGACCGAAACATTCAGTACTTC.

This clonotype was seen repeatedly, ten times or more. The CDR3 loop reads CASSLAGHNTGELFF. The CDR3 region has the DNA TGCGCCAGCAGCTTGGCGGGACATAACACCGGGGAGCTGTTTTTT. The chain links TRBV5-1 to TRBJ2-2; D might be TRBD1 (6 bases). V lost 0 bases to trimming and J lost 2 bases, with 8 bases between them. The CDR3 contains 15 residues. Germline V gene sequence: CDR1 SGHRS, CDR2 YFSETQ.

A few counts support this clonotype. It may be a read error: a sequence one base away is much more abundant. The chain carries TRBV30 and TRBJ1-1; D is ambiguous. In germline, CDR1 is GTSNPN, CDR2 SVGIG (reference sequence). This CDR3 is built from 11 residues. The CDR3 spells CTWIDGYEAFF. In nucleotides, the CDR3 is TGTACCTGGATCGACGGGTATGAAGCTTTCTTT.

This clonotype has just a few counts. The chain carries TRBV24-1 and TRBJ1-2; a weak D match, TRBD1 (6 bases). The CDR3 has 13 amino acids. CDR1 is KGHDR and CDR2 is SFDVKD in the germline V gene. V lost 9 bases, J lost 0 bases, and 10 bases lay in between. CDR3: CATGAGANYGYTF. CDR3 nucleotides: TGTGCCACCGGGGCAGGGGCTAACTATGGCTACACCTTC.

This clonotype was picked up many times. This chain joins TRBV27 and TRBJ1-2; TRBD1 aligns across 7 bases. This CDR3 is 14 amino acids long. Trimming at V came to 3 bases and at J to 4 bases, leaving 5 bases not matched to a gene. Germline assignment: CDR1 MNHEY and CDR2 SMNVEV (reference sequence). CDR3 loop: CASSFTGASYGYTF. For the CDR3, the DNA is TGTGCCAGCAGTTTTACAGGGGCGAGCTATGGCTACACCTTC.

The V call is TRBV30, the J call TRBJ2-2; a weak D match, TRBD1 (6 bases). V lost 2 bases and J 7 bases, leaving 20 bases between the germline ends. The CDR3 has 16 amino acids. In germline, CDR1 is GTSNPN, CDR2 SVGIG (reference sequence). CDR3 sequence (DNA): TGTGCCTGGAGTAAAACCGACAGGCCCGTGGGCGGGGAGCTGTTTTTT. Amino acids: CAWSKTDRPVGGELFF.

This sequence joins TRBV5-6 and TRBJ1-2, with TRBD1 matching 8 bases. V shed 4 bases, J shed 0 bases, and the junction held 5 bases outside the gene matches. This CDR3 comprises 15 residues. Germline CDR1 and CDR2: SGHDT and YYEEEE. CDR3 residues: CASSQTGATNYGYTF. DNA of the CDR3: TGTGCCAGCAGCCAGACAGGGGCAACTAACTATGGCTACACCTTC.

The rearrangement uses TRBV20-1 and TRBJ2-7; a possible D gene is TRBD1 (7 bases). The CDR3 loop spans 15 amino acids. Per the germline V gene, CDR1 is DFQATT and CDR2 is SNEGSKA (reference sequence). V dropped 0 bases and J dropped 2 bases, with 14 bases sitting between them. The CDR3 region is CSARDSARGAYEQYF. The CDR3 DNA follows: TGCAGTGCTAGAGATTCGGCCAGGGGGGCCTACGAGCAGTACTTC.

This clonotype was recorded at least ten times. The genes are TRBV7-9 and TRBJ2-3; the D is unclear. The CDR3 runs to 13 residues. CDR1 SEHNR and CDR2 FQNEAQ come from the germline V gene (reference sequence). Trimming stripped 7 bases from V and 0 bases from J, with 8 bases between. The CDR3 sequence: CASNSLSTDTQYF. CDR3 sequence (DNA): TGTGCCAGCAACAGTTTAAGCACAGATACGCAGTATTTT.

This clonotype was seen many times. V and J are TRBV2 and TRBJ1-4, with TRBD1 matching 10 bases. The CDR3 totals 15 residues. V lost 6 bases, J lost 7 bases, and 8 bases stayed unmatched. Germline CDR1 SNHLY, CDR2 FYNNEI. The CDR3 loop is CASSQSGTGVEKLFF. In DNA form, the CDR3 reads TGTGCCAGCAGCCAATCCGGGACAGGGGTTGAAAAACTGTTTTTT.

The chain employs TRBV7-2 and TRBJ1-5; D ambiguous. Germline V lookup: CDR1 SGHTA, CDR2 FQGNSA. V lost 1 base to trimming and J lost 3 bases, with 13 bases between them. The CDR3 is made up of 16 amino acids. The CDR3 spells CASSLGGGGNNQPQHF. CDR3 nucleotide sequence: TGTGCCAGCAGCTTAGGGGGAGGCGGTAACAATCAGCCCCAGCATTTT. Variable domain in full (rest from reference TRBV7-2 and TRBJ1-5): GAGVSQSPSNKVTEKGKDVELRCDPISGHTALYWYRQSLGQGLEFLIYFQGNSAPDKSGLPSDRFSAERTGGSVSTLTIQRTQQEDSAVYLCASSLGGGGNNQPQHFGDGTRLSIL.